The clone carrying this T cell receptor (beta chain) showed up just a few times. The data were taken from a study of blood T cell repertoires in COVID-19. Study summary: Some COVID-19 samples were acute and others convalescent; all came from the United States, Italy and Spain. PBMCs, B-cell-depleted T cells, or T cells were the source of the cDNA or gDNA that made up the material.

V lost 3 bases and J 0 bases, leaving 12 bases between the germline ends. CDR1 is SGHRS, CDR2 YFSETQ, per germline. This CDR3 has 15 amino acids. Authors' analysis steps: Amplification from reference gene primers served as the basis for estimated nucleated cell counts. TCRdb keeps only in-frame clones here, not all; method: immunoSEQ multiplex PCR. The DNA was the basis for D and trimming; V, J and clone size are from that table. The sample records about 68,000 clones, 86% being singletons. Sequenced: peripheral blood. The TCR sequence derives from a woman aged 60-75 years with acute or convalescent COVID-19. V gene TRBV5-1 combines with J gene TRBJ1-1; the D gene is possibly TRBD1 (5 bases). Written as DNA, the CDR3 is TGCGCCAGCAGCTCCGAAGGGGTAATGAACACTGAAGCTTTCTTT. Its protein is CASSSEGVMNTEAFF.